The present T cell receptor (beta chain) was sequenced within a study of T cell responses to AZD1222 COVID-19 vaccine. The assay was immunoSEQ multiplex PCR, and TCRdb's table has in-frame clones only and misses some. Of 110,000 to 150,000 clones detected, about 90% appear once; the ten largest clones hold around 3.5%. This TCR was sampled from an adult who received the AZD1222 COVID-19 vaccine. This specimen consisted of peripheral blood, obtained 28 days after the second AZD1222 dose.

The CDR3 coding sequence is TGTGCCACCAGTGACCATAGCGGGAGGGCCACCGGGGAGCTGTTTTTT. Protein product: CATSDHSGRATGELFF. The V call is TRBV24-1, the J call TRBJ2-2; 11 bases are a match to TRBD2. Germline lookup yields CDR1 KGHDR and CDR2 SFDVKD. V trimming: 4 bases; J trimming: 4 bases; junction bases outside the gene matches: 4. The CDR3 runs to 16 residues.